Included here is one TCR beta chain sequence, with context. This clone was counted only a few times. Its target antigen remains unknown. Per-nucleotide qualities are absent, and no much larger clonotype sits a single base away. Peripheral blood and lesional scalp punch biopsies were obtained from patients with alopecia areata. PBMCs were isolated by density centrifugation and stained for CD3, CD4 and CD8, after which CD4+ and CD8+ T cells were sorted on a FACSAria. As part of a multicenter biomarker study, untreated alopecia areata patients were recruited. Blood CD8+ T cells from about 5 biomarker-study patients were further sorted into NKG2D-low and NKG2D-high fractions. The receptor library was made with the immunoSEQ multiplex PCR assay. RNA was extracted from all samples and reverse transcribed into cDNA, which served as template for TCR sequencing. SuperScript III was used for first-strand cDNA synthesis, primed with a 2:1 mix of oligo-dT and random hexamers. A synthetic immune receptor repertoire was used to measure amplification bias, and any remaining bias was corrected computationally. The study's own analysis went as follows. Raw reads were preprocessed to remove errors, and CDR3 was defined according to IMGT conventions as the region from the conserved cysteine to phenylalanine. Clonality was calculated as 1 minus Shannon entropy normalized by log2 of the number of productive unique TCRs. Whether each scalp clone was CD4 or CD8 was inferred by checking scalp TCRbeta sequences against the CD4 and CD8 repertoires from sorted blood. TCRdb retrieved this table from immuneACCESS and kept in-frame rearrangements only. Not all clones are present; in checked studies, unresolved V genes account for under half, and no reason is known for the remainder. The D gene and trimming were derived from the DNA, and the V and J assignments and clone size from that table. Across this sample there are about 82,000 clones, with 51% seen only once. Approximately 5.7% of the sample is taken by the ten largest.

The data belong to a study of CD8+ T cells in alopecia areata (dated by TCRdb to between 2017 and 2018). With respect to the entire study: In both human patients and the C3H/HeJ mouse model, the study applied high-throughput TCRbeta sequencing to look at T cell clonal expansion in alopecia areata. RNA was extracted with the PAXgene miRNA kit for fixed scalp, the miRNeasy kit for PBMCs, and the RNeasy kit for mouse skin. In humans, TCRbeta sequencing was performed on scalp tissue and on sorted CD4+ and CD8+ peripheral blood T cells from healthy controls and from patients with patchy or totalis/universalis alopecia areata. Scalp clonality was compared among normal scalp (n=4), patchy alopecia areata scalp (n=8), and alopecia totalis/universalis scalp (n=8). TCRbeta CDR3 regions were amplified by immunoSEQ multiplex PCR with 35 Vbeta forward and 13 Jbeta reverse primers.

Here is what the overall study found, with its caveats: Compared with mice, TCR sequences shared between patients were less clear, possibly partly because of HLA diversity across the patient population. Resident alphabeta T cells in normal human skin are also sequenced, complicating scalp TCR repertoire analysis, unlike mouse skin dominated by gammadelta T cells. Compared with normal scalp, lesional scalp had higher clonality and more expanded CD8+ clones, particularly in alopecia totalis/universalis, a pattern that suggests antigenic drive.

The CDR3 numbers 14 residues from cysteine through phenylalanine. Only the CDR3 DNA is retained, 42 bases long and in frame from the first base. The germline V gene (reference sequence) specifies SGHNT as CDR1 and YYREEE as CDR2. V gives up 4 bases and J gives up 13 bases, and the segment between their germline ends measures 22 bases. Sequencing was performed on NKG2D-high CD8+ T cells sorted from blood. In light of the paper, this sample's cell subset or site label describes: sorted CD8+ NKG2D-high blood T cells. The chain uses TRBV5-4 and TRBJ2-3; the D gene assignment is ambiguous. The receptor was isolated from a human donor with alopecia areata. CDR3 protein: CASSHTGDYGLEYF. The nucleotide sequence reads TGTGCCAGCAGCCACACTGGGGATTATGGTCTGGAGTATTTT.